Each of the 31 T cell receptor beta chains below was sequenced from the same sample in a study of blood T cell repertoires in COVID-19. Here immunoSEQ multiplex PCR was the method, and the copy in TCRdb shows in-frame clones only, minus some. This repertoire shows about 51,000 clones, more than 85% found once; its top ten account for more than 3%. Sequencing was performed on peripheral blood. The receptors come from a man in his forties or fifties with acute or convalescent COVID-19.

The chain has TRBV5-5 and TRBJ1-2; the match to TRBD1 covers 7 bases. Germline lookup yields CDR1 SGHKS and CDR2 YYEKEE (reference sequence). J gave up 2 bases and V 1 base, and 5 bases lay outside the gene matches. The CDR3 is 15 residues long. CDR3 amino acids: CASSLIQGQNYGYTF. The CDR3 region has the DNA TGTGCCAGCAGCTTGATACAGGGGCAAAACTATGGCTACACCTTC.

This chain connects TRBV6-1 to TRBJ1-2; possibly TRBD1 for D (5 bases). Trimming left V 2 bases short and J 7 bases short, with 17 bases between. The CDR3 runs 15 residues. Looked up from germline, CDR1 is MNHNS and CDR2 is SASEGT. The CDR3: CASSERAYQGPGYTF. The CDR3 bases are TGTGCCAGCAGTGAAAGGGCATATCAGGGCCCTGGCTACACCTTC.

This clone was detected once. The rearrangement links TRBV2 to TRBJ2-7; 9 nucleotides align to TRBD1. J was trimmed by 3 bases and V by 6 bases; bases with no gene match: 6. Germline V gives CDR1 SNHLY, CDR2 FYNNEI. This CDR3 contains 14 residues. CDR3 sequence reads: CASSPGQGFYEQYF. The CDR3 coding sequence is TGTGCCAGCAGCCCGGGACAGGGTTTCTACGAGCAGTACTTC.

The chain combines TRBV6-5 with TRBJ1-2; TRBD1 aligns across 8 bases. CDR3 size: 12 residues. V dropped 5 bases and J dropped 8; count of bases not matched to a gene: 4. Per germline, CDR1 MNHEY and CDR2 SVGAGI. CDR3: CASSLSGGGYTF. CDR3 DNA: TGTGCCAGCAGTCTTTCAGGGGGCGGCTACACCTTC.

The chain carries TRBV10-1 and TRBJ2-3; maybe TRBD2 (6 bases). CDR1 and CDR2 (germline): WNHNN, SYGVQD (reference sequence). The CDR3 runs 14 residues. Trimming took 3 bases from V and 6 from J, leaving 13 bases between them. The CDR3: CASSDPRGMDTQYF. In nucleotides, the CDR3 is TGCGCCAGCAGTGACCCCCGGGGGATGGATACGCAGTATTTT.

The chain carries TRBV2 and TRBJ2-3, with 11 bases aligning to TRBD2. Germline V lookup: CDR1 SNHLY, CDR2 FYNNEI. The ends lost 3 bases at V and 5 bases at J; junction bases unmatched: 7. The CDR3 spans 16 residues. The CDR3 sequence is CASSDYLAGGEDTQYF. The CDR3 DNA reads TGTGCCAGCAGTGACTATCTAGCGGGGGGTGAAGATACGCAGTATTTT. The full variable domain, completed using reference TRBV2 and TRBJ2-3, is EPEVTQTPSHQVTQMGQEVILRCVPISNHLYFYWYRQILGQKVEFLVSFYNNEISEKSEIFDDQFSVERPDGSNFTLKIRSTKLEDSAMYFCASSDYLAGGEDTQYFGPGTRLTVL.

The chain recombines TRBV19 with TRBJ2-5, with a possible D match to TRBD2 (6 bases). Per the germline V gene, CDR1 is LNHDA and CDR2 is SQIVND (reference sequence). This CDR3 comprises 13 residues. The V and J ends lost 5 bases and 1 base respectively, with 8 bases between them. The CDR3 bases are TGTGCCAGTAGTGGGGGGTCCCAAGAGACCCAGTACTTC. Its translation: CASSGGSQETQYF.

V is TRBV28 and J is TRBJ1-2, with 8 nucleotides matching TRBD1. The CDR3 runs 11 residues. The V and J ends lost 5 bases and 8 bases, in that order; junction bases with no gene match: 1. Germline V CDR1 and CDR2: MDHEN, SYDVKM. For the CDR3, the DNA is TGTGCCAGCAGTACAGGGGGAGGCTACACCTTC. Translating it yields CASSTGGGYTF.

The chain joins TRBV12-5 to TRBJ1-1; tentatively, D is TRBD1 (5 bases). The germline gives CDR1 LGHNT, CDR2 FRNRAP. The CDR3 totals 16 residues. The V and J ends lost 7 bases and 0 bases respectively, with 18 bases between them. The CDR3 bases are TGTGCTAGTGACACTGTTCAGGGCGCCCTGAACACTGAAGCTTTCTTT. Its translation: CASDTVQGALNTEAFF.

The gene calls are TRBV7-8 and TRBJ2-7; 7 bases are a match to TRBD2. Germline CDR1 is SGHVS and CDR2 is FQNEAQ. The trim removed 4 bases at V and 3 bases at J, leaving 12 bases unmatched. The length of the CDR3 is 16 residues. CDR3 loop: CASSSQASGVRYEQYF. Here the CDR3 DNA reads TGTGCCAGCAGCTCACAGGCCAGCGGGGTACGCTACGAGCAGTACTTC.

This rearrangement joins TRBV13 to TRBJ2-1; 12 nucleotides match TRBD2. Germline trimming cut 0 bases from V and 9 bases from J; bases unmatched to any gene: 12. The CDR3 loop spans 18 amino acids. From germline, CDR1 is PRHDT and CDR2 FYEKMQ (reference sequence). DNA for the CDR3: TGTGCCAGCAGCTTAGGCCTGAGGAGACTAGCGGGGGCTGGTGAGCAGTTCTTC. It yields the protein CASSLGLRRLAGAGEQFF. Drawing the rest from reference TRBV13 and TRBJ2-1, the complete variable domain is AAGVIQSPRHLIKEKRETATLKCYPIPRHDTVYWYQQGPGQDPQFLISFYEKMQSDKGSIPDRFSAQQFSDYHSELNMSSLELGDSALYFCASSLGLRRLAGAGEQFFGPGTRLTVL.

The CDR3 nucleotides read TGTGCCAGCATCCCCACGAGAGGGCAGCCCACTGAAGCTTTCTTT. It translates to CASIPTRGQPTEAFF. J is TRBJ1-1 and V is TRBV11-2; D gene ambiguous. Germline V gene sequence: CDR1 SGHAT, CDR2 FQNNGV. V was cut by 7 bases and J by 4 bases, with 19 bases left in between. This CDR3 has 15 residues.

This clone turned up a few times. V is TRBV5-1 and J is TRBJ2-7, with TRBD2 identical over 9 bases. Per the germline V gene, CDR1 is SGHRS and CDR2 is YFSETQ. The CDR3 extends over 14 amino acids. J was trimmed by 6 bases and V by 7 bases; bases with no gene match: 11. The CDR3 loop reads CASQAGGPLVEQYF. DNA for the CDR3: TGCGCCAGCCAGGCGGGGGGGCCCCTTGTCGAGCAGTACTTC.

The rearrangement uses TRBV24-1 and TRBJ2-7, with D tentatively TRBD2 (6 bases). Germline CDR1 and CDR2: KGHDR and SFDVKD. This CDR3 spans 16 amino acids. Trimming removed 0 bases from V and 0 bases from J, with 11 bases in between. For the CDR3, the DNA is TGTGCCACCAGTGATTTGGATAGCGGAAGCTCCTACGAGCAGTACTTC. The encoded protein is CATSDLDSGSSYEQYF.

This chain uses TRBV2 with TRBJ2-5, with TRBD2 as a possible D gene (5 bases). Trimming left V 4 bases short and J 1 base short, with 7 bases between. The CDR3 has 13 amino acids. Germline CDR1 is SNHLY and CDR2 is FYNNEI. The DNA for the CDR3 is TGTGCCAGCAGTGTACTAGGCCAAGAGACCCAGTACTTC. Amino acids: CASSVLGQETQYF.

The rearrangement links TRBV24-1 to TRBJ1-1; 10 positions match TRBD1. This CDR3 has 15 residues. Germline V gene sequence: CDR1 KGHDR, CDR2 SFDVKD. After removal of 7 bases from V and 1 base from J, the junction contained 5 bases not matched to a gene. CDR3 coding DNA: TGTGCCACCAGGGAGGGACAGGGGACGAACACTGAAGCTTTCTTT. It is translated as CATREGQGTNTEAFF.

CDR3 region: CSADSLGTQYF. CDR3 nucleotide sequence: TGCAGTGCCGACAGTTTAGGGACCCAGTACTTC. The chain is built from TRBV20-1 and TRBJ2-5; a possible D gene is TRBD1 (5 bases). Germline V gene data show CDR1 as DFQATT and CDR2 as SNEGSKA (reference sequence). The V gene lost 6 bases and the J gene lost 7 bases, with 12 bases spanning the gap. CDR3 size: 11 residues.

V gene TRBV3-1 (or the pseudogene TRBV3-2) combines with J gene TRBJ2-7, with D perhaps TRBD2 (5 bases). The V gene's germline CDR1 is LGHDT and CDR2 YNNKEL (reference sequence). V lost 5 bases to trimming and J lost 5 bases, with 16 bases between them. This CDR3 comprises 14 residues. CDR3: CASSSHTPGDEQYF. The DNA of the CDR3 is TGTGCCAGCAGCTCACACACGCCCGGGGACGAGCAGTACTTC.

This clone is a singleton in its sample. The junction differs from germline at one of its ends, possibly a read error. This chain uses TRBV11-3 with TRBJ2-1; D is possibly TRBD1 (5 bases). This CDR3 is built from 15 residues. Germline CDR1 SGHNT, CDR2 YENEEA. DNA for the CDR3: TGTGCCAGCAGTTTAGCCCAGGGTCCCCACAATGAGCAGTTCTTC. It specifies CASSLAQGPHNEQFF. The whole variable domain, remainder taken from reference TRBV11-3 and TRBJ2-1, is EAGVVQSPRYKIIEKKQPVAFWCNPISGHNTLYWYLQNLGQGPELLIRYENEEAVDDSQLPKDRFSAERLKGVDSTLKIQPAELGDSAVYLCASSLAQGPHNEQFFGPGTRLTVL.

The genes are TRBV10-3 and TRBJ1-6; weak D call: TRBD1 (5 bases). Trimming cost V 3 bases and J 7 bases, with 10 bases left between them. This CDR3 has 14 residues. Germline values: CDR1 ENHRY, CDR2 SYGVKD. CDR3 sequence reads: CAISDRVENSPLHF. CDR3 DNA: TGTGCCATCAGTGACAGGGTGGAAAATTCACCCCTCCACTTT.

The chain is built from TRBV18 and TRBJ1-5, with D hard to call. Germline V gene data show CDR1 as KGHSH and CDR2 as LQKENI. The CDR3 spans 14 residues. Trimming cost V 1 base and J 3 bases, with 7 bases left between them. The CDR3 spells CASSPRAANQPQHF. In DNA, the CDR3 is TGTGCCAGCTCACCACGGGCAGCCAATCAGCCCCAGCATTTT.

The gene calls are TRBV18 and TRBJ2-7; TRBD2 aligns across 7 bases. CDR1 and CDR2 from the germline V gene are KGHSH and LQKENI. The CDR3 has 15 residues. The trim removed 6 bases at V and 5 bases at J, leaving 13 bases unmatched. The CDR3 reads CASSRFKGGSDEQYF. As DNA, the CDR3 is TGTGCCAGCTCCCGCTTTAAGGGAGGGAGCGACGAGCAGTACTTC. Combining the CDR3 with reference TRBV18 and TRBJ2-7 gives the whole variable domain NAGVMQNPRHLVRRRGQEARLRCSPMKGHSHVYWYRQLPEEGLKFMVYLQKENIIDESGMPKERFSAEFPKEGPSILRIQQVVRGDSAAYFCASSRFKGGSDEQYFGPGTRLTVT.

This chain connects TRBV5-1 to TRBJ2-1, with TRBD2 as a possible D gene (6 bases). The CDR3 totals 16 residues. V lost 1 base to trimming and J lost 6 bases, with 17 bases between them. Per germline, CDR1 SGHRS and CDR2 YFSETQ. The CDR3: CASSLLGLPNTNEQFF. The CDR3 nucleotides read TGCGCCAGCAGCTTGTTGGGACTGCCGAATACCAATGAGCAGTTCTTC.

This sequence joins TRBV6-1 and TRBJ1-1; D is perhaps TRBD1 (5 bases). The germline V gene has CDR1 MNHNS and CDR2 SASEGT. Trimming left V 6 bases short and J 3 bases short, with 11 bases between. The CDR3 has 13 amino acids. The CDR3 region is CASSSGLYTEAFF. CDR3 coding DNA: TGTGCCAGCAGCTCAGGGTTGTACACTGAAGCTTTCTTT.

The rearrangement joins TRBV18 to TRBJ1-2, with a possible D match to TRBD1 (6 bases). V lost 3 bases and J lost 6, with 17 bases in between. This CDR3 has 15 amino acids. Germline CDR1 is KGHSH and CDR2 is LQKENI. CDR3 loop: CASSPGRGSDDGYTF. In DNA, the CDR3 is TGTGCCAGCTCACCCGGGAGGGGGTCGGACGATGGCTACACCTTC.

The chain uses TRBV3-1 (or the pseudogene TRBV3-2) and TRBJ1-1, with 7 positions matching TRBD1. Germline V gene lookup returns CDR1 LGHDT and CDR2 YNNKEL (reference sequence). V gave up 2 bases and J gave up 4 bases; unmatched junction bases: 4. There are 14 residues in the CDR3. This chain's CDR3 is CASSQRGQSTEAFF. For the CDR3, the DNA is TGTGCCAGCAGCCAAAGGGGGCAGAGCACTGAAGCTTTCTTT.

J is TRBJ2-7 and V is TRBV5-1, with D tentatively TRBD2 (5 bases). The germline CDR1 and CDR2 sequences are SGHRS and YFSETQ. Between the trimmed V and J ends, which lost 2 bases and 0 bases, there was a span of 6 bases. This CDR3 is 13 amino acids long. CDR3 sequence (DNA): TGCGCCAGCAGCTTAGGGAGCTCCTACGAGCAGTACTTC. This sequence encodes CASSLGSSYEQYF. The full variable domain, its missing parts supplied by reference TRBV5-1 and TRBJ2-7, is KAGVTQTPRYLIKTRGQQVTLSCSPISGHRSVSWYQQTPGQGLQFLFEYFSETQRNKGNFPGRFSGRQFSNSRSEMNVSTLELGDSALYLCASSLGSSYEQYFGPGTRLTVT.

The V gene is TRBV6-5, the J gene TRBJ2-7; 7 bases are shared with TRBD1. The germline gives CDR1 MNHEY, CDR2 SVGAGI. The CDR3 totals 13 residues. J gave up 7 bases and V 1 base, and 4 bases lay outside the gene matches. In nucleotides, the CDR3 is TGTGCCAGCAGTTACTACAGGGGTGGGGAGCAGTACTTC. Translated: CASSYYRGGEQYF.

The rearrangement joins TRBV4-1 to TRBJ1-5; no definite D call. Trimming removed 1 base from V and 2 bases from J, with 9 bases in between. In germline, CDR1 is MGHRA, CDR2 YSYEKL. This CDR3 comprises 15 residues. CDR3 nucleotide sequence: TGCGCCAGCAGCCAAGGTCCGGTGGGCAATCAGCCCCAGCATTTT. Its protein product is CASSQGPVGNQPQHF.

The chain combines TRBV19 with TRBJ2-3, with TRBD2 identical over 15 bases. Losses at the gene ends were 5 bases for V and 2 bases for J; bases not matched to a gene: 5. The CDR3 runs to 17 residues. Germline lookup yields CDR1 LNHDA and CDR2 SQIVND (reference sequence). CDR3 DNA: TGTGCCAGTAGTCCGGGACTAGCGGGGGGCCCCACAGATACGCAGTATTTT. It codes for CASSPGLAGGPTDTQYF.

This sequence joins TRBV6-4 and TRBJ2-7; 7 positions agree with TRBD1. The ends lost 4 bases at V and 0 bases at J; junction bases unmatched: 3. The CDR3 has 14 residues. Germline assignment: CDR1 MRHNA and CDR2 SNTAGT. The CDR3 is CASSVGQSSYEQYF. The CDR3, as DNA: TGTGCCAGCAGTGTGGGACAGTCCTCCTACGAGCAGTACTTC.